This T cell receptor (beta chain) emerged from a study of blood T cells in healthy people across ages. Study as a whole: About one barcoded beta molecule was captured per two T cells (by template switching). Whole-study results and caveats: The recorded TCR beta diversity per million T cells decreased in a roughly linear manner with age. The lack of PBMC sorting stopped any conclusive naive versus antigen-experienced comparison.

The second PCR ran about 6 to 12 cycles with a sample-barcoded 5' primer and J-beta primers. TCRdb reprocessed the 5' RACE reads via MiXCR and lists one record per CDR3 protein. The table lists about 620,000 distinct CDR3 sequences, 52% of them singletons. Many counts were recorded for this clonotype. What it binds is unknown. Trimming stripped 4 bases from V and 2 bases from J, with 8 bases between. There are 13 residues in the CDR3. The sequence came from a woman aged 80 or over in good health. The sequenced sample was blood. V usage is TRBV12-3 or TRBV12-4 and J usage is TRBJ2-5, with D uncertain. The CDR3 sequence is CASSSGLQETQYF. CDR3 in DNA: TGTGCCAGCAGTTCGGGCCTACAAGAGACCCAGTACTTC.